The 10 T cell receptor beta chains below were found in one sample sequenced in a study of cytomegalovirus exposure and HLA in healthy donors. Primers for the PCR totalled 60 Vbeta and 13 Jbeta. Measured with immunoSEQ multiplex PCR; TCRdb has only the in-frame clones, and not every one. The table includes 110,000 or so clones, under 80% detected once. Sample: PBMCs. The receptors were gathered from a woman aged 45-59 years in good health and CMV-seropositive.

The chain combines TRBV6-6 with TRBJ2-4; TRBD1 agrees at 8 bases. V gave up 2 bases and J gave up 0 bases; unmatched junction bases: 3. The CDR3 has 16 amino acids. Germline values: CDR1 MNHNY, CDR2 SVGAGI (reference sequence). CDR3 sequence (DNA): TGTGCCAGCAGTTACGGACAGGGCCTAGCCAAAAACATTCAGTACTTC. Translating it yields CASSYGQGLAKNIQYF.

In DNA, the CDR3 is TGCGCCAGCAGCAGGACAGGGGCCGAGCAGTACTTC. Translating gives CASSRTGAEQYF. The chain links TRBV4-3 to TRBJ2-7, with TRBD1 matching over 9 bases. Per germline, CDR1 LGHNA and CDR2 YSLEER. The CDR3 covers 12 residues. Losses at the gene ends were 5 bases for V and 6 bases for J; bases not matched to a gene: 2.

The J gene is TRBJ2-7, the V gene TRBV19; TRBD2 matches at 9 bases. Germline CDR1 is LNHDA and CDR2 is SQIVND (reference sequence). This CDR3 region has 14 residues. The V segment lost 5 bases and the J segment 5 bases; nucleotides outside the gene matches: 7. CDR3 amino acids: CASSVSGGRHEQYF. For the CDR3, the DNA is TGTGCCAGTAGTGTTAGCGGGGGCAGGCACGAGCAGTACTTC.

This clone appeared a single time. The chain recombines TRBV19 with TRBJ1-5; the match to TRBD1 covers 7 bases. CDR1 LNHDA and CDR2 SQIVND come from the germline V gene (reference sequence). Trimming at V came to 1 base and at J to 4 bases, leaving 4 bases not matched to a gene. The CDR3 runs 15 residues. The CDR3 coding sequence is TGTGCCAGTAGTATAGGAGACAGGGATAATCAGCCCCAGCATTTT. Protein product: CASSIGDRDNQPQHF.

The CDR3: CASSQTGPVAGNTIYF. The CDR3 bases are TGCGCCAGCAGCCAGACAGGGCCGGTTGCTGGAAACACCATATATTTT. The chain carries TRBV5-1 and TRBJ1-3, with 7 bases that match TRBD1. The J segment lost 2 bases and the V segment lost 4 bases, leaving 9 bases of the junction unmatched. Germline V gene lookup returns CDR1 SGHRS and CDR2 YFSETQ. This CDR3 is 16 amino acids long.

This clone has a handful of counts. This sequence joins TRBV13 and TRBJ1-2; D is perhaps TRBD1 (6 bases). The V end lost 4 bases, the J end lost 4 bases, and 19 bases lay between the germline ends. CDR1 and CDR2 from the germline V gene are PRHDT and FYEKMQ (reference sequence). This CDR3 is built from 16 residues. The CDR3 spells CASSSVSGGRIYGYTF. CDR3 sequence (DNA): TGTGCCAGCAGCTCAGTTTCGGGGGGGCGGATCTATGGCTACACCTTC.

The chain is built from TRBV5-4 and TRBJ1-1; a possible D gene is TRBD1 (6 bases). Trimming removed 2 bases at V and 5 bases at J, with 16 bases between. Per germline, CDR1 SGHNT and CDR2 YYREEE (reference sequence). The CDR3 loop spans 15 amino acids. The CDR3 sequence is CASSLRGARSTEAFF. In nucleotides, the CDR3 is TGTGCCAGCAGCTTACGGGGGGCCCGGAGTACTGAAGCTTTCTTT.

As regards this clone: At one of its ends the junction is not consistent with the germline gene, which may arise from a read error. V and J are TRBV7-9 and TRBJ2-1; perhaps TRBD2 as D (6 bases). The CDR3 totals 17 residues. Germline V gene data show CDR1 as SEHNR and CDR2 as FQNEAQ (reference sequence). The CDR3 DNA sequence: TGTTCCAGCATCCTTGGCGCGGGATTCGACTCCTACAATGAGCAGTTCTTC. Protein product: CSSILGAGFDSYNEQFF.

The chain recombines TRBV7-9 with TRBJ2-7; D gene unclear. The CDR3 runs 13 residues. Germline CDR1 SEHNR, CDR2 FQNEAQ (reference sequence). The V end was cut by 5 bases, the J end by 2 bases, with 10 bases between. Here the CDR3 DNA reads TGTGCCAGCAGCCCCCGAGCAACCTACGAGCAGTACTTC. Protein: CASSPRATYEQYF. Full variable domain (remainder filled in from reference TRBV7-9 and TRBJ2-7): DTGVSQNPRHKITKRGQNVTFRCDPISEHNRLYWYRQTLGQGPEFLTYFQNEAQLEKSRLLSDRFSAERPKGSFSTLEIQRTEQGDSAMYLCASSPRATYEQYFGPGTRLTVT.

The table lists this clone with a count of one. This sequence joins TRBV5-4 and TRBJ2-1, with TRBD2 matching 10 bases. Germline trimming cut 0 bases from V and 5 bases from J; bases unmatched to any gene: 5. This CDR3 is 16 amino acids long. Per germline, CDR1 SGHNT and CDR2 YYREEE (reference sequence). The DNA of the CDR3 is TGTGCCAGCAGCTTGGCCACTAGCGGGATCGACAATGAGCAGTTCTTC. Translation gives CASSLATSGIDNEQFF.